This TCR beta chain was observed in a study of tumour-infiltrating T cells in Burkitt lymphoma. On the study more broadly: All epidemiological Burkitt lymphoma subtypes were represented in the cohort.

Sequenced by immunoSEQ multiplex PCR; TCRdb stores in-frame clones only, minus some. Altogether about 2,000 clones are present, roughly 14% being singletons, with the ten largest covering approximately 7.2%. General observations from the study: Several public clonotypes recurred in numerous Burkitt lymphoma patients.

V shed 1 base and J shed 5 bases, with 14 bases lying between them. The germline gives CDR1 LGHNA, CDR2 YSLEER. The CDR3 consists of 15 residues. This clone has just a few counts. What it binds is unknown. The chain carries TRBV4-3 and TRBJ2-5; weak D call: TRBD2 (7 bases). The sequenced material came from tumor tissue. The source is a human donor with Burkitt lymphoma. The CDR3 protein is CASSQVMGGPETQYF. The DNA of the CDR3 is TGCGCCAGCAGCCAAGTAATGGGGGGGCCGGAGACCCAGTACTTC.